Detailed here is one TCR beta chain. This clone's antigen is unknown. No base-level quality is on record; no much larger clone is a single base apart. The protocol used for the library was the immunoSEQ multiplex PCR assay. For the multiplex PCR, a mixture combining 60 forward primers for TCR Vbeta segments and 13 reverse primers for TCR Jbeta segments was used. Amplification of the CDR3 region of rearranged TCR beta genes was performed with a multiplex PCR assay on genomic DNA. Amplified TCR beta libraries were sequenced as 87-base-pair reads on the Illumina HiSeq System. As for the authors' bioinformatics: A later analysis tallied about 77 million unique TCR beta chains across the 610 or so repertoires, and about 10 million of those chains were shared by two or more donors. Raw reads were error-corrected and collapsed into unique sequences with a nearest-neighbor algorithm that merged closely related sequences to remove PCR and sequencing errors. CDR3 sequences were aligned to IMGT reference sequences to assign V, D and J gene segments. Each retained sequence needed at least a six-nucleotide match to both a V gene segment and a J gene segment. A rearrangement counted as productive if the CDR3 had no stop codons and remained in frame with V and J, and every other rearrangement counted as non-productive. CDR3 was defined according to IMGT convention as the region running from the second conserved V-encoded cysteine to the conserved J-encoded phenylalanine. The earlier analysis of about 590 of the donors excluded sequences that lacked an unambiguous match to a single V gene segment. In an earlier analysis of 450 to 750 of the donors, a V segment was called functional when productive rearrangements were above 56.7%, and segregating when the standard deviation between donors exceeded 5%. A statistical classification framework was built to diagnose cytomegalovirus status from the catalog of TCR beta chain sequences. In a later analysis, V and J genes were assigned by comparing TCR nucleotide sequences against IMGT/GENE-DB human TR gene sequences. The TCRdist pipeline was used in a later analysis to assign CDR3 sequences and most-parsimonious VDJ recombination scenarios. In a later analysis, each TCR beta chain was defined by its CDR3 amino acid sequence together with its V-gene family, and reads lacking a unique V-gene family were excluded. A later analysis removed 592 highly shared, low-generation-probability nucleotide sequences to deal with suspected cross-contamination and a sequencing artifact. In a later analysis, a clonal expansion index was calculated for each public chain from normalized within-repertoire ranks of inferred template counts. In a later analysis, generation probabilities were computed using a VDJ recombination model fitted to out-of-frame rearrangements, and the results were checked against IGoR. A later analysis scored TCR-TCR, TCR-HLA and TCR-CMV co-occurrence with hypergeometric tests, applying a repertoire-size bias correction to TCR pairs. False discovery rates were estimated in a later analysis by permuting HLA or CMV assignments 20 times. In a later analysis, co-occurring TCRs were grouped with DBSCAN, and TCRdist sequence similarity was added when clustering was performed within HLA-allele-positive subsets. Repertoires with fewer than 30,000 or more than 120,000 public chains were left out of co-occurrence clustering, as were about 5 repertoires with anomalous nucleotide sharing. This immuneACCESS table, as held by TCRdb, lists in-frame sequences with V and J called but not all clones. Of the missing ones, under half trace to an unresolved V gene in checked studies; the others have no known cause. V, J and clone size are taken as reported in that table, and D and trimming were inferred from the DNA itself. This sample has around 130,000 clones in its table, and approximately 80% of those were observed once. Together, the top ten hold around 1.2% of the sample.

The cohort consisted of 600 or so healthy bone marrow donors. At the time of sampling, every cohort member was nominally healthy, though immune exposures that went unrecorded were likely present. The donor tested CMV seronegative, placing the donor among the 350 to 400 seronegative members of the cohort. Every donor gave a peripheral blood sample, and the peripheral blood mononuclear cells from that sample were used for TCR beta sequencing. Genomic DNA extraction from the blood cell samples was performed with the Qiagen DNeasy Blood Extraction Kit. This specimen belongs to a study of cytomegalovirus exposure and HLA in healthy donors listed by TCRdb under 2017. In terms of the full investigation: An earlier analysis of some 600 of the donors reported about 300 Gb of sequence data and 117 million unique TCR beta sequences obtained from 150 million to 200 million T cells. An early release that covered about 600 HLA-typed donors contained 250 to 350 gigabases of sequencing data and around 80 million unique TCR sequences. Of the roughly 410 genotyped donors, less than 85% were placed in the genetic ancestry cluster associated with self-reported Caucasian donors. The study aimed to test whether cataloging public T cell receptors could reveal signatures of past pathogen exposure. The study used immunosequencing to profile the T cell repertoires of approximately 640 subjects and linked those repertoires to cytomegalovirus serostatus. A separate validation cohort of about 110 different subjects was used in addition to the roughly 700-subject first cohort. High-throughput TCR immunosequencing, statistical association of individual TCRs with disease status, and machine learning were combined to predict cytomegalovirus infection status. A later analysis re-analyzed previously published TCR beta repertoires from 666 donors and added high-resolution HLA genotyping to study TCR occurrence patterns. Rather than drawing on any new phenotypic data, the later analysis identified candidate immune exposures from TCR beta sequences and the way those sequences occurred across donors. To decide whether each TCR beta V gene segment behaved as functional or pseudogenic, an earlier analysis of approximately 600 of the donors relied on high-throughput TCR beta sequencing. Donor age, sex, ethnicity and CMV serostatus were collected together with the repertoire data. In a later genetic analysis, genome-wide SNP genotypes for about 65% of the roughly 700 donors were used, and that subset was treated as a discovery cohort. Every repertoire in the discovery cohort had been generated on one and the same sequencing platform. HLA typing covered class I and class II loci at four-digit resolution. Typing coverage differed by locus: A, B, C, DRB1 and DQB1 were typed in about 620-640 donors, DQA1 in about 500, DPA1 in 600 to 610, and DPB1 in 400 to 480. Roughly 5 DR-DQ haplotypes were handled as single units for association and clustering, since linkage in the cohort was strong. Across approximately 400 genotyped donors of the cohort, an average of roughly 250,000 unique TCR beta nucleotide sequences per donor were sequenced, and roughly a sixth of those sequences were non-productive. The research as a whole found: The only immune exposure information available for the cohort was CMV serostatus. The classifier was reported to diagnose cytomegalovirus status with high specificity and sensitivity in both the original cohort and the validation cohort. Because the 87-base-pair reads could not distinguish some IMGT-functional V segments, including TRBV6-2 and TRBV6-3, those segments were excluded. Across donors, most TCR sequences were observed very rarely, whereas some public TCRs were present in many individuals. The authors suggested that the approach could potentially be extended to other disease states and immunological phenotypes. A further reported finding was that TCR beta sequences accurately predicted the HLA-A and HLA-B alleles for most subjects in the first cohort. Broadly in line with IMGT annotations, most TCR beta V segments showed up in productive rearrangements about 87% or about 30% of the time in an earlier analysis of several hundred of the donors. Correlated functional status among segregating V segments might reflect linkage disequilibrium, but an unknown experimental factor could not be ruled out. Most CMV-associated TCR beta chains appeared to be HLA-restricted in a later analysis, and the HLA associations seemed to be driven largely by CMV exposure. A later analysis reported that several top co-occurrence clusters appeared linked to parvovirus B19, influenza, CMV and Epstein-Barr virus. Roughly uniform sequencing depth across donors was assumed in presence/absence analyses, although this assumption may not hold. A total of fewer than 200 TCR beta chains were listed by the study as associated with cytomegalovirus. A few of the identified cytomegalovirus-associated TCR beta chains were confirmed in vitro to be specific for cytomegalovirus antigens. In a later analysis, some 18,000 TCR beta sequences were associated with specific HLA alleles at a false discovery rate of 0.05. The cohort was sequenced for TCR beta chains only, and without alpha or paired-chain data the features that could be detected were limited. In a later analysis, HLA-associated TCR beta chains were found to be more clonally expanded and to have lower generation probabilities than equally common non-associated chains. Because counts were too low, about 18 rarely observed V segments, including chromosome 9 orphons, were left out of the earlier analysis of roughly 600 of the donors. A later analysis found that TCR association rates varied across HLA loci, with DRB1 alleles showing the most associated TCRs and HLA-C alleles the fewest. Strong co-occurrence of HLA alleles, especially DR and DQ, made assigning TCR associations to individual alleles difficult. Because some donors lacked HLA typing at each locus, the association tests relied only on the typed subset. A cluster of highly shared sequence variants was judged likely to be a technical artifact of the sequencing pipeline. Compared with the 666-donor mean, donors in an Asian-associated ancestry cluster had fewer N-insertions in productive TCRs, according to a later genetic analysis. In a later genetic analysis, a missense DCLRE1C variant was associated with V-gene and J-gene trimming of TCR beta chains, and the association was replicated in an independent cohort.

V loses 2 bases, J loses 7 bases, and the germline ends lie 8 bases apart. According to the germline V gene, CDR1 reads SGHDN and CDR2 reads FVKESK. Counted from cysteine to phenylalanine, this CDR3 has 12 amino acids. This entry keeps only the CDR3 DNA: 36 bases, framed from base 1. Specimen: PBMCs. This TCR was recovered from a girl between 2 and 10 years old in good health and CMV-seronegative. The chain is encoded by TRBV14 joined to TRBJ1-1; no D gene can be assigned with confidence. The CDR3 corresponds to CASSQLSVEAFF. The bases are TGTGCCAGCAGCCAACTTAGCGTTGAAGCTTTCTTT.